This TCR beta chain was identified during a study of CD8+ T cells in alopecia areata. Study results and limitations: Tissue-resident alphabeta T cells belonging to normal skin likewise get sequenced within scalp specimens. More clonal than normal scalp was lesional scalp, particularly alopecia totalis/universalis.

This clone was found a few times. The antigen remains undetermined. Germline V gene sequence: CDR1 SGHAT, CDR2 FQNNGV. The CDR3 length is 15 residues. After removal of 3 bases from V and 4 bases from J, the junction contained 9 bases not matched to a gene. After isolation, RNA underwent reverse transcription to generate cDNA as the sequencing template. Sequencing was performed with immunoSEQ multiplex PCR; in TCRdb, only in-frame clones are kept and a portion is missing. The sample shows about 100,000 clones, roughly 59% of them seen only once. The TCR sequence derives from a human donor in good health. The sequenced sample consisted of CD8+ T cells sorted from blood. This chain links TRBV11-2 with TRBJ2-7; 7 bases map to TRBD1. DNA of the CDR3: TGTGCCAGCAGCTTGGGTGGGACAGATCTTTACGAGCAGTACTTC. Translation: CASSLGGTDLYEQYF.